This is a list of T cell receptor beta chains from one sample in a study of breast tumors, draining lymph nodes, adjacent tissues. TCRdb re-called the multiplex PCR reads with MiXCR, one entry per CDR3 protein. The sample holds about 25,000 distinct CDR3 sequences, around 23% seen once. The material sequenced was breast tumor tissue. All receptors derive from a female donor with breast cancer. Some clones in this sample may be carry-over from other donors' samples. Each CDR3 is given with its conserved first and last residue. The D gene is left open where the match is weak. Some rows have no size entry. The others give once, few or many, or a class for an expanded clone.

J	D	size	length	V	CDR3	DNA
TRBJ1-2	-	many	14	TRBV10-3	CAISESGSHYGYTF	TGTGCCATCAGTGAGTCCGGCAGTCACTATGGCTACACCTTC
TRBJ2-7	-	many	15	TRBV20-1	CSARVLGNPKGEQYF	TGCAGTGCTAGAGTTCTGGGAAACCCCAAGGGAGAGCAGTACTTC
TRBJ1-2	-	-	16	TRBV28	CASSLPSSGVGYGYTF	TGTGCCAGCAGTTTACCCTCCTCCGGGGTTGGCTATGGCTACACCTTC
TRBJ1-3	-	many	16	TRBV13	CASSYSTGPLRNTIYF	TGTGCCAGCAGCTACAGCACGGGCCCCCTCAGAAACACCATATATTTT
TRBJ2-1	-	-	15	TRBV5-1	CASTPFGTSYNEQFF	TGCGCCAGCACCCCATTCGGGACAAGCTACAATGAGCAGTTCTTC
TRBJ1-2	-	many	13	TRBV24-1	CATSPRDTDGYTF	TGTGCCACCAGTCCCCGGGACACAGATGGCTACACCTTC
TRBJ1-6	-	few	17	TRBV7-9	CASSFQDLLGARSPLHF	TGTGCCAGCAGCTTTCAAGACTTGTTGGGGGCGAGGTCACCCCTCCACTTT
TRBJ2-7	-	many	13	TRBV18	CASSPGSSYEQYF	TGTGCCAGCTCACCGGGAAGCTCCTACGAGCAGTACTTC
TRBJ2-5	-	many	13	TRBV11-2	CASSLGGRRAQYF	TGTGCCAGCAGCTTAGGGGGACGGCGGGCCCAGTACTTC
TRBJ2-5	TRBD1	many	14	TRBV2	CASQGGAGQETQYF	TGTGCCAGTCAAGGGGGCGCCGGACAAGAGACCCAGTACTTC
TRBJ2-3	-	many	13	TRBV12-5	CASGFHTTDTQYF	TGTGCTAGTGGTTTCCACACCACAGATACGCAGTATTTT
TRBJ2-3	TRBD2	many	15	TRBV6-1	CASSGLAGAPDTQYF	TGTGCCAGCAGTGGACTAGCGGGAGCTCCAGATACGCAGTATTTT
TRBJ1-5	-	many	15	TRBV10-3	CAIRGGGTGGQPQHF	TGTGCCATCAGGGGGGGGGGCACGGGTGGTCAGCCCCAGCATTTT
TRBJ2-7	-	many	14	TRBV28	CASSRYGSFYEQYF	TGTGCCAGCAGTCGTTACGGGAGTTTCTACGAGCAGTACTTC
TRBJ2-1	-	many	13	TRBV7-9	CASTDSGAHEQFF	TGTGCCAGCACCGACTCAGGGGCGCATGAGCAGTTCTTC
TRBJ2-6	TRBD2	many	18	TRBV12-3/TRBV12-4	CASSSWAGGGGGANVLTF	TGTGCCAGCAGTTCCTGGGCGGGGGGGGGAGGTGGGGCCAACGTCCTGACTTTC
TRBJ2-5	-	many	13	TRBV7-3	CASSLQYQETQYF	TGTGCCAGCAGCTTACAGTACCAAGAGACCCAGTACTTC
TRBJ1-2	TRBD1	once	15	TRBV7-9	CASSLGDRANYGYTF	TGTGCCAGCAGCCTTGGGGACAGGGCTAACTATGGCTACACCTTC
TRBJ2-1	TRBD2	many	15	TRBV27	CASSDSGSSYNEQFF	TGTGCCAGCAGTGATAGCGGGAGTTCCTACAATGAGCAGTTCTTC
TRBJ2-5	-	many	12	TRBV20-1	CSARSSQETQYF	TGCAGTGCTAGGTCATCTCAAGAGACCCAGTACTTC
TRBJ2-1	-	-	13	TRBV6-5	CASSFRERNEQFF	TGCGCCAGCAGTTTTCGGGAACGCAATGAGCAGTTCTTC
TRBJ2-1	-	many	15	TRBV15	CATSRGRSSYNEQFF	TGTGCCACCAGCAGAGGACGGAGCTCCTACAATGAGCAGTTCTTC
TRBJ2-3	TRBD1	many	16	TRBV15	CATSSWKGANTDTQYF	TGTGCCACCAGCAGTTGGAAGGGGGCGAACACAGATACGCAGTATTTT
TRBJ2-5	-	many	14	TRBV18	CASSPATNQETQYF	TGTGCCAGCTCACCAGCAACTAACCAAGAGACCCAGTACTTC
TRBJ2-3	-	medium-sized	12	TRBV2	CASRGFSDTQYF	TGTGCCAGCAGGGGGTTTTCAGATACGCAGTATTTT
TRBJ2-5	TRBD1	many	15	TRBV5-6	CASSLLQGIRETQYF	TGTGCCAGCAGCTTGTTACAGGGGATTAGGGAGACCCAGTACTTC
TRBJ2-6	TRBD1	many	19	TRBV5-1	CASSWGPTGGYSGANVLTF	TGCGCCAGCAGCTGGGGGCCGACAGGGGGTTACTCTGGGGCCAACGTCCTGACTTTC
TRBJ2-3	-	many	16	TRBV12-3/TRBV12-4	CASSPRWTAVTDTQYF	TGTGCCAGCAGTCCCCGCTGGACTGCGGTAACAGATACGCAGTATTTT
TRBJ2-2	-	many	16	TRBV5-1	CASSLGNQGLTGELFF	TGCGCCAGCAGCTTGGGTAACCAGGGTCTCACCGGGGAGCTGTTTTTT
TRBJ2-7	TRBD2	-	16	TRBV20-1	CGARDPAGVIGSEQYF	TGCGGTGCTAGAGATCCAGCGGGAGTAATAGGCAGCGAGCAGTACTTC
TRBJ2-1	TRBD2	many	15	TRBV11-2	CASSWRAGEDNEQFF	TGTGCCAGCAGCTGGCGAGCGGGAGAGGACAATGAGCAGTTCTTC
TRBJ1-5	TRBD1	many	16	TRBV18	CASSPAGTGGNQPQHF	TGTGCCAGCTCACCTGCCGGGACAGGAGGCAATCAGCCCCAGCATTTT
TRBJ2-3	-	many	14	TRBV28	CASSPLMSGDTQYF	TGTGCCAGCAGTCCCCTGATGTCCGGGGATACGCAGTATTTT
TRBJ2-7	TRBD1	once	14	TRBV20-1	CSAPTGTGYHEQYF	TGCAGTGCCCCAACCGGGACAGGGTACCACGAGCAGTACTTC
TRBJ2-7	-	many	13	TRBV28	CASSSDVSYEQYF	TGTGCCAGCAGTTCGGACGTCTCCTACGAGCAGTACTTC
TRBJ1-6	-	few	12	TRBV6-6	CASSYGNSPLHF	TGTGCCAGCAGTTACGGGAATTCACCCCTCCACTTT
TRBJ1-2	-	-	13	TRBV7-9	CASTSRGYGGYTF	TGTGCCAGCACCAGCCGGGGCTACGGTGGCTACACCTTC
TRBJ2-3	TRBD2	-	16	TRBV12-3/TRBV12-4	CASSPSLAGGTDTQYF	TGTGCCAGCAGTCCAAGCCTAGCGGGAGGGACAGATACGCAGTATTTT
TRBJ2-1	TRBD1	many	16	TRBV20-1	CSARAPGTANYNEQFF	TGCAGTGCTAGAGCTCCCGGGACAGCCAACTACAATGAGCAGTTCTTC
TRBJ1-2	-	many	13	TRBV10-3	CAIRDFANYGYTF	TGTGCCATCAGAGATTTTGCGAACTATGGCTACACCTTC
TRBJ2-3	-	medium-sized	11	TRBV20-1	CSVGQTDTQYF	TGCAGTGTAGGACAGACAGATACGCAGTATTTT
TRBJ2-1	-	many	14	TRBV19	CASRRDPQSGEQFF	TGTGCCAGTAGACGGGACCCTCAGTCGGGGGAGCAGTTCTTC
TRBJ1-2	-	-	15	TRBV10-3	CAISELQEANYGYTF	TGTGCCATCAGTGAGTTGCAAGAAGCTAACTATGGCTACACCTTC
TRBJ2-7	TRBD1	many	16	TRBV7-2	CASSLEGRQGFYEQYF	TGTGCCAGCAGCTTAGAGGGGAGACAGGGTTTCTACGAGCAGTACTTC
TRBJ1-6	-	many	18	TRBV6-5	CASRPIEIYSSYNSPLHF	TGTGCCAGCAGACCCATAGAGATCTACAGCTCCTATAATTCACCCCTCCACTTT
TRBJ2-1	TRBD2	many	15	TRBV9	CASSGRLAGRAEQFF	TGTGCCAGCAGCGGACGACTAGCGGGTCGCGCAGAGCAGTTCTTC
TRBJ1-1	-	-	16	TRBV6-1	CASSEAFRGGSAEAFF	TGTGCCAGCAGTGAAGCATTTCGCGGCGGTTCCGCTGAAGCTTTCTTT
TRBJ2-2	-	once	14	TRBV10-1	CASSPGAATGELFF	TGCGCCAGCAGTCCCGGCGCCGCCACCGGGGAGCTGTTTTTT
TRBJ2-2	TRBD2	-	16	TRBV24-1	CAASERAGVRTGELFF	TGTGCCGCCAGTGAGCGAGCGGGGGTAAGGACCGGGGAGCTGTTTTTT
TRBJ2-1	-	many	13	TRBV14	CASSQDGYNEQFF	TGTGCCAGCAGCCAAGATGGCTACAATGAGCAGTTCTTC
TRBJ1-3	-	many	13	TRBV19	CASSMIVGNTIYF	TGTGCCAGTAGTATGATAGTTGGAAACACCATATATTTT
TRBJ2-3	TRBD2	-	13	TRBV10-1	CASRAGGSDTQYF	TGCGCCAGCAGGGCGGGAGGGTCAGATACGCAGTATTTT
TRBJ2-2	TRBD2	-	16	TRBV27	CASRQTSGRETGELFF	TGTGCCAGCAGGCAGACTAGCGGGAGAGAAACCGGGGAGCTGTTTTTT
TRBJ1-4	-	medium-sized	13	TRBV4-1	CASSLRDNEKLFF	TGCGCCAGCAGCCTCCGGGATAATGAAAAACTGTTTTTT
TRBJ1-1	-	once	15	TRBV6-6	CASSPTGNVATEAFF	TGTGCCAGCAGTCCGACGGGGAATGTGGCCACTGAAGCTTTCTTT
TRBJ2-2	-	many	13	TRBV7-9	CASSGVFTGELFF	TGTGCCAGCAGCGGGGTATTCACCGGGGAGCTGTTTTTT
TRBJ2-2	TRBD2	medium-sized	15	TRBV19	CASTKNRGGTGELFF	TGTGCCAGTACCAAAAATCGCGGGGGCACCGGGGAGCTGTTTTTT
TRBJ2-3	TRBD2	many	14	TRBV20-1	CSASPGLVSDTQYF	TGCAGTGCTTCCCCCGGACTAGTCTCTGATACGCAGTATTTT
TRBJ2-1	TRBD1	many	15	TRBV2	CASSVWARGQDEQFF	TGTGCCAGCAGCGTCTGGGCCCGGGGACAGGATGAGCAGTTCTTC
TRBJ1-2	-	-	15	TRBV27	CASSLGEQGLYGHTF	TGTGCCAGCAGTTTAGGGGAGCAGGGACTCTATGGCCACACCTTC